These 13 T cell receptor beta chains were sequenced from one sample in a study of Ad26.COV2.S vaccination and SARS-CoV-2 variants. Method: immunoSEQ multiplex PCR; TCRdb's copy keeps in-frame clones and lacks some. Of 300,000 to 400,000 clones in the sample, around 89% were seen once. Stated treatment: some 20 received Ad26.COV2.S at low or high dose, single or two shots; 5 received placebo; per-sample allocation not given. Samples were taken on day 63 after the first vaccine or placebo injection. Sample: peripheral blood, taken in a trial of Ad26.COV2.S vaccine versus placebo. Receptors were obtained from a person aged 18-65 years who received the Ad26.COV2.S COVID-19 vaccine or a placebo.

The V call is TRBV6-5, the J call TRBJ2-7; no clear D. Germline values: CDR1 MNHEY, CDR2 SVGAGI. Trimming removed 6 bases at V and 8 bases at J, with 17 bases between. This CDR3 has 13 amino acids. The CDR3 DNA reads TGTGCCAGCAGGTACGACGGGTCTTCTCAGCAGTACTTC. Translating gives CASRYDGSSQQYF.

This clone occurred a few times. This chain uses TRBV19 with TRBJ2-3; the match to TRBD2 covers 9 bases. The V gene's germline CDR1 is LNHDA and CDR2 SQIVND (reference sequence). Unmatched junction bases numbered 5, after V lost 7 bases and J lost 0 bases. The CDR3 is made up of 15 amino acids. The CDR3 is CASTQAGGSTDTQYF. CDR3 coding DNA: TGTGCCAGTACTCAAGCGGGAGGCAGCACAGATACGCAGTATTTT.

The gene calls are TRBV3-1 (or the pseudogene TRBV3-2) and TRBJ2-3; possibly TRBD2 for D (5 bases). Between the trimmed V and J ends, which lost 4 bases and 1 base, there was a span of 9 bases. Germline CDR1 is LGHDT and CDR2 is YNNKEL (reference sequence). The length of the CDR3 is 14 residues. CDR3 bases: TGTGCCAGCAGCCCGTCCGGGGGCACAGATACGCAGTATTTT. This sequence encodes CASSPSGGTDTQYF.

V and J are TRBV3-1 (or the pseudogene TRBV3-2) and TRBJ2-3; no reliable D call. Trimming removed 4 bases from V and 0 bases from J, with 8 bases in between. CDR3 size: 14 residues. Per germline, CDR1 LGHDT and CDR2 YNNKEL (reference sequence). The chain's CDR3 is CASSLLTSTDTQYF. The CDR3 DNA sequence: TGTGCCAGCAGCCTCCTAACTAGCACAGATACGCAGTATTTT.

This rearrangement joins TRBV5-1 to TRBJ2-5, with 9 bases fitting TRBD1. Trimming at V came to 0 bases and at J to 4 bases, leaving 16 bases not matched to a gene. CDR3 size: 19 residues. The germline V gene encodes CDR1 SGHRS and CDR2 YFSETQ. The CDR3 sequence: CASSLGGTGRLVTRETQYF. CDR3 coding DNA: TGCGCCAGCAGCTTGGGGGGGACAGGGAGGCTCGTCACGCGAGAGACCCAGTACTTC. Based on the CDR3 plus reference TRBV5-1 and TRBJ2-5, the full variable domain is KAGVTQTPRYLIKTRGQQVTLSCSPISGHRSVSWYQQTPGQGLQFLFEYFSETQRNKGNFPGRFSGRQFSNSRSEMNVSTLELGDSALYLCASSLGGTGRLVTRETQYFGPGTRLLVL.

The chain recombines TRBV6-6 with TRBJ1-1; D is undetermined. V shed 4 bases and J shed 6 bases, with 12 bases lying between them. Germline CDR1 reads MNHNY; CDR2 reads SVGAGI (reference sequence). The CDR3 covers 13 residues. The CDR3 is CASSSLSAAEAFF. The CDR3 DNA reads as TGTGCCAGCAGTTCATTGTCTGCCGCTGAAGCTTTCTTT.

The count of this clone is one. V and J are TRBV18 and TRBJ2-1; 14 bases are a match to TRBD2. The CDR3 consists of 15 residues. Losses at the gene ends were 3 bases for V and 9 bases for J; bases not matched to a gene: 4. Germline assignment: CDR1 KGHSH and CDR2 LQKENI. CDR3 bases: TGTGCCAGCTCACCGGGGACTAGCGGGAGTTTTGAGCAGTTCTTC. Translating it yields CASSPGTSGSFEQFF.

V usage is TRBV4-2 and J usage is TRBJ2-7, with D unresolved. There are 13 residues in the CDR3. The germline gives CDR1 LGHNA, CDR2 YNFKEQ. Trimming pared 2 bases from V and 7 bases from J, leaving 12 bases between. This chain's CDR3 is CASSQSRSREQYF. The DNA for the CDR3 is TGTGCCAGCAGCCAATCGAGGTCCAGGGAGCAGTACTTC.

The chain employs TRBV3-1 (or the pseudogene TRBV3-2) and TRBJ1-1, with 8 bases that match TRBD1. Germline V gives CDR1 LGHDT, CDR2 YNNKEL (reference sequence). The length of the CDR3 is 14 residues. Losses at the gene ends were 6 bases for V and 0 bases for J; bases not matched to a gene: 3. The DNA of the CDR3 is TGTGCCAGCAGTCGGACAGGGATGAACACTGAAGCTTTCTTT. Encoded protein: CASSRTGMNTEAFF.

The gene calls are TRBV24-1 and TRBJ2-3; D gene uncertain. Germline V CDR1 and CDR2: KGHDR, SFDVKD. Trimming shortened V by 3 bases and J by 0 bases, and 9 bases separated the two germline ends. The CDR3 contains 15 residues. The CDR3 nucleotides read TGTGCCACCAGTGATCCTACATCTAGCACAGATACGCAGTATTTT. It encodes CATSDPTSSTDTQYF.

J is TRBJ2-7 and V is TRBV7-2; D not resolved. CDR3 length: 13 residues. Trimming took off 2 bases at V and 3 bases at J, with 8 bases between the two ends. Per the germline V gene, CDR1 is SGHTA and CDR2 is FQGNSA. CDR3 DNA sequence: TGTGCCAGCAGCTTAACCTTGGACTACGAGCAGTACTTC. Residues: CASSLTLDYEQYF.

This chain joins TRBV7-2 and TRBJ1-1; D unclear. V lost 6 bases, J lost 5 bases, and 13 bases lay in between. CDR3 length equals 13 residues. CDR1 is SGHTA, CDR2 FQGNSA, per germline. The CDR3 bases are TGTGCCAGCAGGCCCCCCAGTGGGACTGAAGCTTTCTTT. Amino acid sequence: CASRPPSGTEAFF.

This clone was seen only a few times. The sample holds other DNA sequences that translate to the same CDR3. This chain links TRBV12-3 or TRBV12-4 with TRBJ2-7, with TRBD2 matching over 8 bases. The CDR3 sequence is 11 residues long. The ends lost 6 bases at V and 7 bases at J; junction bases unmatched: 2. CDR3 DNA: TGTGCCAGCAGCTCGGGGGGGGAGCAGTACTTC. Protein product: CASSSGGEQYF.